This T cell receptor beta chain was sequenced during a study of cytomegalovirus exposure and HLA in healthy donors. The CDR3 covers 15 residues. V was pared by 5 bases and J by 6 bases, with 16 bases between. The germline V gene has CDR1 LNHDA and CDR2 SQIVND (reference sequence). Study-level findings and limits: Reports indicate that TCR beta sequences accurately predicted the HLA-A and HLA-B alleles of most subjects.

Primers for the PCR totalled 60 Vbeta and 13 Jbeta. The repertoire was sequenced with immunoSEQ multiplex PCR; TCRdb's copy has only in-frame clones and lacks some. The sample holds 50,000 to 70,000 clones. Regarding this clone: Its target is not known.

The chain employs TRBV19 and TRBJ2-2; weak D call: TRBD1 (6 bases). The sequenced material came from PBMCs. The receptor was derived from a young woman in good health and CMV-seronegative. This CDR3 is CASSDEGRGSGELFF. Written as DNA, the CDR3 is TGTGCCAGTAGTGATGAAGGAAGGGGGTCCGGGGAGCTGTTTTTT.